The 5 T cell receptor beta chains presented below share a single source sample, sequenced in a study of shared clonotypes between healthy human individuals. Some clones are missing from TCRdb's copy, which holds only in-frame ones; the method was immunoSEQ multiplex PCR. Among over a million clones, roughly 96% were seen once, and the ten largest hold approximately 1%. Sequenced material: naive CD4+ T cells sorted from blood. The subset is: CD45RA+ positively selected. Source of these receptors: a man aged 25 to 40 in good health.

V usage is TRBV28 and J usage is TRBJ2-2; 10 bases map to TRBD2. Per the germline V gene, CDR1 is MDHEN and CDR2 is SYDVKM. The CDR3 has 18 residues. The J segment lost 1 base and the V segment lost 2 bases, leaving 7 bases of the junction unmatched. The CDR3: CASSLDVLAGVNTGELFF. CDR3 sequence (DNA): TGTGCCAGCAGTTTAGATGTGCTAGCGGGAGTGAACACCGGGGAGCTGTTTTTT.

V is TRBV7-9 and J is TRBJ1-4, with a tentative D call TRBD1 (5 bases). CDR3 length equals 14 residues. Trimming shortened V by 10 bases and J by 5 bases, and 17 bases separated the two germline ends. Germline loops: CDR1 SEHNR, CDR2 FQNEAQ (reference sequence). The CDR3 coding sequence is TGTGCCATCGAACCGGGACGGATAAATGAAAAACTGTTTTTT. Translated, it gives CAIEPGRINEKLFF.

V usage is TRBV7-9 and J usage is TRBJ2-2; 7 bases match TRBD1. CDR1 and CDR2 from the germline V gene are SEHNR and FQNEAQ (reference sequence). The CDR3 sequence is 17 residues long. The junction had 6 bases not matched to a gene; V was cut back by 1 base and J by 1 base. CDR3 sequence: CASSLGSGTVNTGELFF. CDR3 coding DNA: TGTGCCAGCAGCTTAGGGTCGGGGACAGTGAACACCGGGGAGCTGTTTTTT.

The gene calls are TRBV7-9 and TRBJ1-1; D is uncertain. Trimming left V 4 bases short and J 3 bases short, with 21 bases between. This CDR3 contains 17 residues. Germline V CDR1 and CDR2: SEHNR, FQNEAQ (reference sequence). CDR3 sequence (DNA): TGTGCCAGCAGCTCCCCTAAGGGCAGCGCTACGGACACTGAAGCTTTCTTT. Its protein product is CASSSPKGSATDTEAFF. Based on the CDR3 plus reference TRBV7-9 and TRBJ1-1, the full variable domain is DTGVSQNPRHKITKRGQNVTFRCDPISEHNRLYWYRQTLGQGPEFLTYFQNEAQLEKSRLLSDRFSAERPKGSFSTLEIQRTEQGDSAMYLCASSSPKGSATDTEAFFGQGTRLTVV.

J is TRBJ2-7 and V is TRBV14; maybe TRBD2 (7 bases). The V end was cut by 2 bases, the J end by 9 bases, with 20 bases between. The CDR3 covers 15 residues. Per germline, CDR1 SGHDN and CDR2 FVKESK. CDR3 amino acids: CASSQFGQRGVRQYF. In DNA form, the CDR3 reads TGTGCCAGCAGCCAATTCGGACAGCGGGGCGTCAGGCAGTACTTC. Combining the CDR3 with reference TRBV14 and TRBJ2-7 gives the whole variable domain EAGVTQFPSHSVIEKGQTVTLRCDPISGHDNLYWYRRVMGKEIKFLLHFVKESKQDESGMPNNRFLAERTGGTYSTLKVQPAELEDSGVYFCASSQFGQRGVRQYFGPGTRLTVT.